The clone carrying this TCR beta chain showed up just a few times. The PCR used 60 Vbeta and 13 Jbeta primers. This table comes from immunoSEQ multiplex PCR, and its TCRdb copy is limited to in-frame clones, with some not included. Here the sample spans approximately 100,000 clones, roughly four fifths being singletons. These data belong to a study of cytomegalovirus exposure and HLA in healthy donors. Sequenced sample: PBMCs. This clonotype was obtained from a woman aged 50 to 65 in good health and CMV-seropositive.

CDR3 residues: CAWRTRDRGSYNEQFF. As DNA, the CDR3 is TGTGCCTGGCGGACCCGGGACAGGGGGTCCTACAATGAGCAGTTCTTC. The chain combines TRBV30 with TRBJ2-1; 11 bases match TRBD1. The V gene's germline CDR1 is GTSNPN and CDR2 SVGIG (reference sequence). V lost 5 bases and J lost 1; bases outside the gene matches: 7. This CDR3 comprises 16 residues.